This T cell receptor beta chain was obtained from a study of blood T cell repertoires in COVID-19. Data came from immunoSEQ multiplex PCR; TCRdb stores just in-frame clones and leaves some out. The sample records roughly 220,000 clones, about four fifths being singletons. Losses at the gene ends were 3 bases for V and 3 bases for J; bases not matched to a gene: 1. The CDR3 has 13 residues. CDR1 SGDLS and CDR2 YYNGEE come from the germline V gene. In its sample, this clone was seen many times. V is TRBV9 and J is TRBJ1-2; 8 positions agree with TRBD1. Sequenced input: PBMCs or T cells enriched from blood (not recorded which). This TCR was sampled from a woman in her 40s with acute COVID-19. The CDR3 DNA is TGTGCCAGCAGCGCGGACAGGGACTATGGCTACACCTTC. It specifies CASSADRDYGYTF. Filled out from reference TRBV9 and TRBJ1-2, the complete variable domain reads DSGVTQTPKHLITATGQRVTLRCSPRSGDLSVYWYQQSLDQGLQFLIQYYNGEERAKGNILERFSAQQFPDLHSELNLSSLELGDSALYFCASSADRDYGYTFGSGTRLTVV.